This record covers a single TCR beta chain. The antigen remains undetermined. This record belongs to a study of OX40 agonist ivuxolimab in advanced cancers. Study as a whole: Partial response was recorded in three patients: one hepatocellular carcinoma and two cutaneous melanoma cases.

Trimming took off 6 bases at V and 1 base at J, with 12 bases between the two ends. This CDR3 has 14 amino acids. Looked up from germline, CDR1 is MNHNY and CDR2 is SVGAGI (reference sequence). Study-level findings and limits: Clones of CD4+ and CD8+ blood T cells grew by week 6 at doses of 0.1 to 3.0 mg/kg.

Profiling relied on immunoSEQ multiplex PCR, and the TCRdb table lists in-frame clones only, not all of them. The data hold 75,000 to 95,000 clones, with about 91% observed a single time. The clonotype originates from an adult with an advanced solid tumor such as melanoma, head and neck, liver or kidney cancer. This rearrangement joins TRBV6-6 to TRBJ1-2; TRBD1 is a possible D gene (6 bases). The starting material was CD4+ or CD8+ T cells sorted from blood, obtained in a trial of the OX40 agonist ivuxolimab. The CDR3 nucleotides are TGTGCCAGCAGATCGGGACATGGTAACTATGGCTACACCTTC. It encodes CASRSGHGNYGYTF.